A single sample is the source of the 24 T cell receptor beta chains below, sequenced in a study of blood T cells in healthy people across ages. Together with a sample-barcoded 5' primer, a J-beta primer mix was included in a second PCR lasting about 7 to 11 cycles. TCRdb re-derived calls from the 5' RACE reads in MiXCR, one entry per CDR3 protein. The repertoire holds about 500,000 distinct CDR3 sequences, with nearly 25% as singletons. The same data also went into a second study, on T cells of mothers and their children.

The specimen sequenced was blood. The receptors come from a boy aged 5-17 years in good health.

The V and J genes are TRBV29-1 and TRBJ2-2; D uncertain. Trimming removed 5 bases from V and 5 bases from J, with 6 bases in between. The CDR3 has 11 amino acids. Germline CDR1 SQVTM, CDR2 ANQGSEA. The CDR3 DNA is TGCAGCGTTAGGGAAACCGGGGAGCTGTTTTTT. Amino acids: CSVRETGELFF.

V gene TRBV5-1 combines with J gene TRBJ2-3; 10 positions agree with TRBD2. The CDR3 is 17 amino acids. CDR1 SGHRS and CDR2 YFSETQ come from the germline V gene. Trimming at V came to 0 bases and at J to 2 bases, leaving 6 bases not matched to a gene. The CDR3 nucleotides read TGCGCCAGCAGCTTGGGGGTAGCGGGGGGCATCACAGATACGCAGTATTTT. Amino acid sequence: CASSLGVAGGITDTQYF. Based on the CDR3 plus reference TRBV5-1 and TRBJ2-3, the full variable domain is KAGVTQTPRYLIKTRGQQVTLSCSPISGHRSVSWYQQTPGQGLQFLFEYFSETQRNKGNFPGRFSGRQFSNSRSEMNVSTLELGDSALYLCASSLGVAGGITDTQYFGPGTRLTVL.

CDR3 coding DNA: TGCGCCAGCAGCTTGTTCGCGGGAGCGAACACCGGGGAGCTGTTTTTT. Translation gives CASSLFAGANTGELFF. The chain couples TRBV5-1 to TRBJ2-2; 7 bases match TRBD2. The CDR3 has 16 amino acids. Trimming took 1 base from V and 0 from J; bases not matched to a gene: 3. Germline lookup yields CDR1 SGHRS and CDR2 YFSETQ.

The V gene is TRBV6-2 or TRBV6-3, the J gene TRBJ2-7, with TRBD1 matching 8 bases. This CDR3 has 15 amino acids. CDR1 is MNHEY and CDR2 is SVGEGT in the germline V gene. The V and J ends lost 0 bases and 3 bases, in that order; junction bases with no gene match: 4. In DNA, the CDR3 is TGTGCCAGCAGTTACTCCCAGGACAGGGTCTACGAGCAGTACTTC. This sequence encodes CASSYSQDRVYEQYF.

This clonotype was observed a handful of times. The CDR3 DNA is TGTGCCAGCAGCTTGCTGCATCGGGAGGTATGGTTGACTGAAGCTTTCTTT. Protein: CASSLLHREVWLTEAFF. The chain employs TRBV7-2 and TRBJ1-1; D gene uncertain. The CDR3 has 17 residues. The ends were cut back, 3 bases at V and 5 bases at J, with 22 bases in the middle. Germline lookup yields CDR1 SGHTA and CDR2 FQGNSA.

The chain has TRBV29-1 and TRBJ1-1; D is unclear. With 4 bases removed from V and 0 bases from J, the gap between germline ends came to 6 bases. This CDR3 has 12 amino acids. Germline CDR1 reads SQVTM; CDR2 reads ANQGSEA. In DNA form, the CDR3 reads TGCAGCGTTGGACACATGAACACTGAAGCTTTCTTT. Encoded protein: CSVGHMNTEAFF.

The chain has TRBV27 and TRBJ2-1; D not resolved. The J call may not be correct, given that the DNA end is closer to TRBJ2-5. Germline V gives CDR1 MNHEY, CDR2 SMNVEV (reference sequence). This CDR3 comprises 15 residues. The DNA for the CDR3 is TGTGCCAGCAGGCCGCCAGGCCCCCGATCGGAGACCCAGTACTTC. This gives the protein CASRPPGPRSETQYF.

This chain links TRBV7-2 with TRBJ2-6, with D uncertain. The CDR3 spans 16 residues. Germline lookup yields CDR1 SGHTA and CDR2 FQGNSA. V was cut by 2 bases and J by 0 bases, with 8 bases left in between. The CDR3 DNA reads as TGTGCCAGCAGCTTAAACCCAGCCTCTGGGGCCAACGTCCTGACTTTC. Residues: CASSLNPASGANVLTF.

CDR3 amino acids: CASSVAEGELFF. For the CDR3, the DNA is TGTGCCAGCAGCGTAGCGGAGGGGGAGCTGTTTTTT. V and J are TRBV9 and TRBJ2-2; D ambiguous. The CDR3 has 12 amino acids. Trimming left V 0 bases short and J 8 bases short, with 5 bases between. Germline V gives CDR1 SGDLS, CDR2 YYNGEE.

This clonotype appeared many times. The chain joins TRBV20-1 to TRBJ2-1; D gene uncertain. The CDR3 has 12 residues. In germline, CDR1 is DFQATT, CDR2 SNEGSKA (reference sequence). V was trimmed by 6 bases and J by 9 bases, leaving 15 bases between them. The DNA for the CDR3 is TGCAGTGCCGCTCAGCCCACGAGTGAGCAGTTCTTC. Translation: CSAAQPTSEQFF.

The gene calls are TRBV11-2 and TRBJ1-1, with TRBD1 matching over 7 bases. The germline CDR1 and CDR2 sequences are SGHAT and FQNNGV. The CDR3 is 20 residues long. J was trimmed by 1 base and V by 5 bases; bases with no gene match: 22. The CDR3 nucleotides are TGTGCCAGCAGCCGACTCGGTCTAAAGGGACAGATTTACAAGAACACTGAAGCTTTCTTT. It yields the protein CASSRLGLKGQIYKNTEAFF.

A few counts support this clonotype. V usage is TRBV28 and J usage is TRBJ2-1, with D unresolved. Per the germline V gene, CDR1 is MDHEN and CDR2 is SYDVKM. The CDR3 has 13 amino acids. The CDR3 nucleotides read TGTGCATCGACCGCGGTGACCTACAATGAGCAGTTCTTC. Its protein product is CASTAVTYNEQFF.

V usage is TRBV24-1 and J usage is TRBJ2-3; TRBD2 agrees at 15 bases. Germline assignment: CDR1 KGHDR and CDR2 SFDVKD. V lost 1 base and J lost 0; bases outside the gene matches: 7. This CDR3 is built from 20 residues. CDR3: CATSDFAGTSGGPSTDTQYF. In nucleotides, the CDR3 is TGTGCCACCAGTGATTTCGCCGGGACTAGCGGGGGGCCGAGCACAGATACGCAGTATTTT.

This clonotype was observed a handful of times. The V gene is TRBV7-2, the J gene TRBJ2-1; TRBD2 matches at 10 bases. Losses at the gene ends were 1 base for V and 4 bases for J; bases not matched to a gene: 10. Germline CDR1 is SGHTA and CDR2 is FQGNSA. The CDR3 extends over 18 amino acids. This chain's CDR3 is CASSLGLAGALGYNEQFF. The CDR3 nucleotides read TGTGCCAGCAGCTTAGGGCTAGCGGGGGCCCTGGGGTACAATGAGCAGTTCTTC.

The gene calls are TRBV7-9 and TRBJ2-3; D remains unclear. CDR1 is SEHNR, CDR2 FQNEAQ, per germline (reference sequence). This CDR3 is built from 14 residues. V lost 1 base and J 8 bases, leaving 13 bases between the germline ends. CDR3 residues: CASSLGGQDRTQYF. The CDR3 coding sequence is TGTGCCAGCAGCTTAGGTGGGCAGGACCGTACGCAGTATTTT.

The chain links TRBV20-1 to TRBJ2-5; TRBD2 matches at 9 bases. The germline gives CDR1 DFQATT, CDR2 SNEGSKA (reference sequence). The CDR3 totals 16 residues. The V gene end was trimmed by 0 bases and the J gene end by 2 bases; junction bases not matched to a gene: 7. The CDR3 sequence is CSARDWASGKQETQYF. CDR3 nucleotides: TGCAGTGCTAGAGATTGGGCTAGCGGGAAGCAAGAGACCCAGTACTTC.

This clonotype was seen a few times. The gene calls are TRBV5-5 and TRBJ1-4; the match to TRBD1 covers 7 bases. Per the germline V gene, CDR1 is SGHKS and CDR2 is YYEKEE (reference sequence). The CDR3 covers 15 residues. V gave up 0 bases and J gave up 5 bases; unmatched junction bases: 4. CDR3 DNA sequence: TGTGCCAGCAGCTTGGTGCAGGGGGGGAATGAAAAACTGTTTTTT. This codes for CASSLVQGGNEKLFF. The whole variable domain, filled in from reference TRBV5-5 and TRBJ1-4, reads DAGVTQSPTHLIKTRGQQVTLRCSPISGHKSVSWYQQVLGQGPQFIFQYYEKEERGRGNFPDRFSARQFPNYSSELNVNALLLGDSALYLCASSLVQGGNEKLFFGSGTQLSVL.

Only a few counts were recorded for this clonotype. This chain joins TRBV6-5 and TRBJ2-3; possibly TRBD2 for D (6 bases). The CDR3 is 14 amino acids. Trimming left V 6 bases short and J 6 bases short, with 16 bases between. CDR1 is MNHEY and CDR2 is SVGAGI in the germline V gene. CDR3 region: CASSQEGAGDTQYF. In nucleotides, the CDR3 is TGTGCCAGCAGCCAGGAGGGCGCGGGCGATACGCAGTATTTT.

This clonotype occurred a few times. An end of the junction does not agree with germline; a read error may underlie this. The chain employs TRBV20-1 and TRBJ2-5; D is ambiguous. Germline V lookup: CDR1 DFQATT, CDR2 SNEGSKA (reference sequence). The CDR3 sequence is 10 residues long. The CDR3: CSAKLETQYF. The CDR3 DNA reads as TGCAGTGCTAAATTAGAGACTCAGTACTTC.

This clonotype was detected only a few times. The gene calls are TRBV6-5 and TRBJ2-7, with 9 bases matching TRBD1. Per germline, CDR1 MNHEY and CDR2 SVGAGI. Unmatched junction bases numbered 4, after V lost 2 bases and J lost 5 bases. The CDR3 is made up of 14 amino acids. CDR3 region: CASSYGTGFDEQYF. The CDR3 bases are TGTGCCAGCAGTTACGGGACAGGGTTTGACGAGCAGTACTTC.

The V gene is TRBV7-9, the J gene TRBJ1-4, with D hard to call. This CDR3 has 11 residues. CDR1 SEHNR and CDR2 FQNEAQ come from the germline V gene (reference sequence). V lost 2 bases and J lost 9, with 4 bases in between. CDR3 DNA sequence: TGTGCCAGCAGCTTAAACCAAAAACTGTTTTTT. Translated: CASSLNQKLFF.

The gene calls are TRBV9 and TRBJ1-1; 7 positions agree with TRBD1. V lost 4 bases, J lost 11 bases, and 11 bases stayed unmatched. The CDR3 extends over 13 amino acids. The germline gives CDR1 SGDLS, CDR2 YYNGEE. CDR3 sequence: CASSLWDSEEAFF. The CDR3 DNA is TGTGCCAGCAGCCTATGGGACAGCGAAGAGGCTTTCTTT.

This clonotype was found a few times. The J gene is TRBJ2-7, the V gene TRBV3-1; 7 bases match TRBD1. The germline V gene encodes CDR1 LGHDT and CDR2 YNNKEL (reference sequence). The V gene end was trimmed by 4 bases and the J gene end by 3 bases; junction bases not matched to a gene: 12. The CDR3 totals 16 residues. The CDR3 loop is CASSPQGETFGYEQYF. DNA for the CDR3: TGTGCCAGCAGCCCCCAGGGGGAAACTTTCGGCTACGAGCAGTACTTC.

The chain joins TRBV28 to TRBJ2-6, with 7 bases fitting TRBD1. Germline V gene data show CDR1 as MDHEN and CDR2 as SYDVKM. This CDR3 contains 15 residues. Unmatched junction bases numbered 2, after V lost 3 bases and J lost 3 bases. The CDR3 reads CASSFGQDGANVLTF. The DNA for the CDR3 is TGTGCCAGCAGTTTTGGACAGGATGGGGCCAACGTCCTGACTTTC.